Only a few counts were recorded for the clone carrying this TCR beta chain. The entry originates in a study of T cell responses to AZD1222 COVID-19 vaccine. The V gene's germline CDR1 is SGDLS and CDR2 YYNGEE. Trimming shortened V by 3 bases and J by 6 bases, and 15 bases separated the two germline ends. The CDR3 is 14 residues long. Method: immunoSEQ multiplex PCR; TCRdb's copy keeps in-frame clones and lacks some. The sample has roughly 51,000 clones, about 86% seen once. This material consisted of peripheral blood, taken 28 days after the second AZD1222 dose. This clonotype was obtained from an adult who received the AZD1222 COVID-19 vaccine. The V gene is TRBV9, the J gene TRBJ2-5; D call uncertain. Written as DNA, the CDR3 is TGTGCCAGCAGCGAAGGCCTAGTCCCAAAGACCCAGTACTTC. Translated: CASSEGLVPKTQYF. Full variable domain (outside the CDR3, taken from reference TRBV9 and TRBJ2-5): DSGVTQTPKHLITATGQRVTLRCSPRSGDLSVYWYQQSLDQGLQFLIQYYNGEERAKGNILERFSAQQFPDLHSELNLSSLELGDSALYFCASSEGLVPKTQYFGPGTRLLVL.